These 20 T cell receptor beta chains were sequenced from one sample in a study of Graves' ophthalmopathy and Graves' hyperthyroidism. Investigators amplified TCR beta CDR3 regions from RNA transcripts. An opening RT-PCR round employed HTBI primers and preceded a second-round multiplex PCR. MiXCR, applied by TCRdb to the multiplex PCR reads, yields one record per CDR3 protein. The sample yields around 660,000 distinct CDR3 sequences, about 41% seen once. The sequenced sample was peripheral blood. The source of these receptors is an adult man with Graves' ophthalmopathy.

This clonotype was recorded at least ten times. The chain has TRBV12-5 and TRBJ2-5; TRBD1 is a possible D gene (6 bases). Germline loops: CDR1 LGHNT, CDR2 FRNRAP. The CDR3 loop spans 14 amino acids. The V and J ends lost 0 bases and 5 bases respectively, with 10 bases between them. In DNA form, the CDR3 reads TGTGCTAGTGGTTTGGTACGTGGGGGCGAGACCCAGTACTTC. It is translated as CASGLVRGGETQYF. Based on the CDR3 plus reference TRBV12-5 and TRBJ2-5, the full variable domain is DARVTQTPRHKVTEMGQEVTMRCQPILGHNTVFWYRQTMMQGLELLAYFRNRAPLDDSGMPKDRFSAEMPDATLATLKIQPSEPRDSAVYFCASGLVRGGETQYFGPGTRLLVL.

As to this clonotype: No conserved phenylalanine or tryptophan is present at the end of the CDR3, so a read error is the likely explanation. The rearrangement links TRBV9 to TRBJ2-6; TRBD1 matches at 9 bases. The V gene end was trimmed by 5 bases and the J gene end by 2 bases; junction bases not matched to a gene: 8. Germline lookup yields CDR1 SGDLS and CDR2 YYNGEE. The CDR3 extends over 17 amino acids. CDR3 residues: CASSRTGTGTGANVLTI. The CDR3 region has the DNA TGTGCCAGCAGTCGAACCGGGACAGGGACTGGGGCCAACGTCCTGACTATC.

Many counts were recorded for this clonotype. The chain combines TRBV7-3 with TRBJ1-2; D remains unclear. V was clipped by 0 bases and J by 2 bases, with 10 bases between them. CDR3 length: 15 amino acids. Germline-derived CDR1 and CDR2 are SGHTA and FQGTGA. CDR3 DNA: TGTGCCAGCAGCTTAACGGGTGGAGAAAACTATGGCTACACCTTC. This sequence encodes CASSLTGGENYGYTF.

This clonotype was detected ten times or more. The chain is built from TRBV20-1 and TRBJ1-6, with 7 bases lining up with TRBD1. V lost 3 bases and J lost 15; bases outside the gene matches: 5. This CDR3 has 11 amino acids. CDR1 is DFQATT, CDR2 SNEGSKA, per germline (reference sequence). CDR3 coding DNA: TGCAGTGCTAGTAGGGGACAGCTCCTCCACTTT. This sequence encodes CSASRGQLLHF.

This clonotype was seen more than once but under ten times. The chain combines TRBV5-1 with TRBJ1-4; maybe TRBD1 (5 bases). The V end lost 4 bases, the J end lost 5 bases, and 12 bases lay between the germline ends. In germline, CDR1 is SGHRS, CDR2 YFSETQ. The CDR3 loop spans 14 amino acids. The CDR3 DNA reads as TGCGCCAGCAGCCCTGGGGCAAGGAATGAAAAACTGTTTTTT. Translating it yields CASSPGARNEKLFF.

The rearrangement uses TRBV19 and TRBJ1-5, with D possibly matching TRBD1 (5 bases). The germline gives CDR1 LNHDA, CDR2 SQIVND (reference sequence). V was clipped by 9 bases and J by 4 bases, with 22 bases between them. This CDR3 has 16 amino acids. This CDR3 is CASSQSDTGGNQPQHF. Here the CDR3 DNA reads TGTGCCAGCTCACAAAGTGACACAGGTGGAAATCAGCCCCAGCATTTT.

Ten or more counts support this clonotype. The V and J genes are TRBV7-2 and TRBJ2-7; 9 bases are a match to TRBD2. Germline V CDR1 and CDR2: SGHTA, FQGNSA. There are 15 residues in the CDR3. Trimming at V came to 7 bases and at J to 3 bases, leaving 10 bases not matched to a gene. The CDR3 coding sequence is TGTGCCAGCATCCCCCAGGCGGGAGGGTTCTACGAGCAGTACTTC. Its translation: CASIPQAGGFYEQYF.

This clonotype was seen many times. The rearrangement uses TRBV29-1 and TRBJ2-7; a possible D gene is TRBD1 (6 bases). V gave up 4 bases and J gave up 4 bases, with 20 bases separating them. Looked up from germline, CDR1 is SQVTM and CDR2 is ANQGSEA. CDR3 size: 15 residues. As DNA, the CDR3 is TGCAGCGTTGTTTGGGCCGGCGAGGGGGAGTACGAGCAGTACTTC. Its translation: CSVVWAGEGEYEQYF.

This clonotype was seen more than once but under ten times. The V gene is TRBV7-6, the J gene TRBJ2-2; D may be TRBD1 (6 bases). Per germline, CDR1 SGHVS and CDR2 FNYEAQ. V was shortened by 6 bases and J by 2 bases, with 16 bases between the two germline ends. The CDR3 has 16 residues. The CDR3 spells CASSYSPGQNTGELFF. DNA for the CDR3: TGTGCCAGCAGTTACTCGCCGGGACAAAACACCGGGGAGCTGTTTTTT.

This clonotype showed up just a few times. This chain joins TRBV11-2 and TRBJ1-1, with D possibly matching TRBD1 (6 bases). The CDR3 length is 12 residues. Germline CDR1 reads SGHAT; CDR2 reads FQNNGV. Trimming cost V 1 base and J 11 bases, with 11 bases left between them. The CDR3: CASSLGGGNAFF. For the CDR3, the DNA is TGTGCCAGCAGCTTAGGTGGGGGCAACGCTTTCTTT.

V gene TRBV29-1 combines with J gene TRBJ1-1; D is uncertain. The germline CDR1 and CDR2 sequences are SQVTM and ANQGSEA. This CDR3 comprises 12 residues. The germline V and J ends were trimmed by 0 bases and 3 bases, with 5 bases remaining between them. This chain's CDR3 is CSVEEGDTEAFF. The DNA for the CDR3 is TGCAGCGTTGAAGAGGGAGACACTGAAGCTTTCTTT.

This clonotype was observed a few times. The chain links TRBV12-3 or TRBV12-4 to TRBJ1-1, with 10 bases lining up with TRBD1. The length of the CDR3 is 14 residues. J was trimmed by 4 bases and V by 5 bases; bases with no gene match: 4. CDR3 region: CASSKGQGSTEAFF. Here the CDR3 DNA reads TGTGCCAGCAGTAAGGGACAGGGGAGCACTGAAGCTTTCTTT.

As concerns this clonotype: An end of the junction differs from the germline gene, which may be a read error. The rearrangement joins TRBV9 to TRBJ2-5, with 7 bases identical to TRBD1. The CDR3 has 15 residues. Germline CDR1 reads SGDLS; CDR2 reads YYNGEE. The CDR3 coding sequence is TGCGCCAGCAGCTTGGACCGGGACAGAAGCGAGACCCAGTACTTC. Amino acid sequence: CASSLDRDRSETQYF.

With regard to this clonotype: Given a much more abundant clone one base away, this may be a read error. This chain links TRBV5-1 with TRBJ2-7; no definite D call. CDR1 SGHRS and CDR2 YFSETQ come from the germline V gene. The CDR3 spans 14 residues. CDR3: CARSLVVSSYEQYF. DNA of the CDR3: TGTGCCCGCAGCTTAGTGGTGAGCTCCTACGAGCAGTACTTC.

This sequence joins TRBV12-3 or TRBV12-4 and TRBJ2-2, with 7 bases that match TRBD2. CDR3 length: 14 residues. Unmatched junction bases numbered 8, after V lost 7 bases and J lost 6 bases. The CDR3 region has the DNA TGTGCCAGCATCCTCGAAGCGGGATCCGGGGAGCTGTTTTTT. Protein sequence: CASILEAGSGELFF.

In DNA form, the CDR3 reads TGTGCCAGCAGAACGGACAGGGGGCGTAATTGGCGAGAGACCCAGTACTTC. This codes for CASRTDRGRNWRETQYF. J is TRBJ2-5 and V is TRBV6-1; 11 nucleotides agree with TRBD1. With 6 bases clipped from V and 4 bases from J, the junction kept 13 bases outside the gene matches. Germline V gene sequence: CDR1 MNHNS, CDR2 SASEGT. This CDR3 region has 17 residues.

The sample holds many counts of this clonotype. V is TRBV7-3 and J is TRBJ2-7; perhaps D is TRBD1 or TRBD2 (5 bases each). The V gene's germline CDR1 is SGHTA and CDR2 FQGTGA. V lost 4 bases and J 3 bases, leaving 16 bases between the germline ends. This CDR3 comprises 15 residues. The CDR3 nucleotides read TGTGCCAGCAGCTCAAGAGGGGCTCCTCTCTACGAGCAGTACTTC. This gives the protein CASSSRGAPLYEQYF.

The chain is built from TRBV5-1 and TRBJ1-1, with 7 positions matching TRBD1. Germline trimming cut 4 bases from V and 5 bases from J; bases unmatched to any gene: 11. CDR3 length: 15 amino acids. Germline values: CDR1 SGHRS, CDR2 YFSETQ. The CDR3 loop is CASSPGTDEQTEAFF. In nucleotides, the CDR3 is TGCGCCAGCAGCCCCGGGACAGACGAACAAACTGAAGCTTTCTTT.

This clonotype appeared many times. CDR3 residues: CAISGQIQETQYF. DNA for the CDR3: TGTGCCATCAGCGGACAGATCCAAGAGACCCAGTACTTC. This chain uses TRBV10-3 with TRBJ2-5, with a possible D match to TRBD1 (6 bases). V dropped 6 bases and J dropped 1 base, with 9 bases sitting between them. The CDR3 has 13 residues. Germline V CDR1 and CDR2: ENHRY, SYGVKD.

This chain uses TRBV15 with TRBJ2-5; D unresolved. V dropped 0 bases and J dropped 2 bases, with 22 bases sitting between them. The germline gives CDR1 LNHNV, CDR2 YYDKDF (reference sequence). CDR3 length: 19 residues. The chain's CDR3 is CATSRDHQAGPTVQETQYF. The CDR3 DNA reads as TGTGCCACCAGCAGAGATCATCAGGCCGGCCCCACGGTACAAGAGACCCAGTACTTC.